In this sample, the clone carrying this T cell receptor (beta chain) turned up a few times. No antigen is known for it. In all sorted populations, purity surpassed 95%. The record originates from a study of beta chain features in type 1 diabetes. Study overall: Examination of sorted cells across all samples involved approximately 100,000,000 cells.

Since all of the isolated RNA was reverse transcribed, expressed TCRB transcripts were what got sequenced. Method: immunoSEQ multiplex PCR; TCRdb's copy keeps in-frame clones and lacks some. The table has over 40,000 clones, 65% to 70% seen once. Germline CDR1 reads SGHRS; CDR2 reads YFSETQ. Unmatched junction bases numbered 7, after V lost 4 bases and J lost 4 bases. The CDR3 is 15 residues long. The study's findings and limits: Among all four CD4+ subsets, Type 1 diabetes patients had TCRB CDR3s that were moderately but significantly shorter.

The receptor was derived from a man aged 25-40 years with type 1 diabetes. Some clones in this sample may be carry-over from other donors' samples. This chain uses TRBV5-1 with TRBJ1-4; TRBD1 aligns across 7 bases. The sequencing sample was made of Tregs from blood. DNA for the CDR3: TGCGCCAGCAGCCAATTGACAGGGCTTAATGAAAAACTGTTTTTT. Amino acid sequence: CASSQLTGLNEKLFF. Combining the CDR3 with reference TRBV5-1 and TRBJ1-4 gives the whole variable domain KAGVTQTPRYLIKTRGQQVTLSCSPISGHRSVSWYQQTPGQGLQFLFEYFSETQRNKGNFPGRFSGRQFSNSRSEMNVSTLELGDSALYLCASSQLTGLNEKLFFGSGTQLSVL.